The T cell receptor (beta chain) under discussion was sequenced for a study of blood T cell repertoires in COVID-19 (dated by TCRdb to the early 2020s). Regarding the complete study: The collaborator samples originated in the United States, Italy and Spain and spanned the acute and convalescent phases of COVID-19. Where HLA class I and class II types were available, the types were taken from metadata supplied by the sample provider, not from assay-based typing. Nearly every sample came with metadata listing a de-identified subject ID, COVID-19 status, age in years and sex. The dataset comprised deeply sampled blood TCRbeta repertoires from subjects exposed to, actively infected with, or recovered from COVID-19. The samples were drawn from the first 160 participants of the ongoing ImmuneRACE study and from more than 1,000 subjects provided by 6 global collaborators. The material from the prospective study consisted of cDNA or gDNA derived from T cells, B-cell-depleted T cells, or PBMCs. The repertoires were made available in a free public database intended to serve as a resource for research on the immune response to SARS-CoV-2. Results the study describes overall, beyond this receptor: The amount of clinical and demographic metadata varied by source and participant and was provided uncurated.

Participants in the prospective study were enrolled through a virtual design, were aged about 18 to 90 years, and lived in 20 to 30 United States geographic areas. In the prospective study, participants were assigned to cohorts based on the clinical history participants reported in a screening survey and a study questionnaire. Recovered participants in ImmuneRACE Cohort 3 were defined as having two consecutive negative NP/OP PCR tests, clearance from a healthcare professional, or resolution of symptoms. In the prospective study, whole blood, serum and a nasopharyngeal or oropharyngeal swab were collected from each participant by mobile phlebotomists. Additional blood draws and questionnaires over an approximately 2-month period could optionally be provided by prospective study participants. Before DNA extraction, blood samples from the prospective study were shipped at room temperature or frozen.

Inclusive of the bounding cysteine and phenylalanine, the CDR3 is 15 residues long. The read is trimmed to its CDR3 DNA, 45 bases read in frame from base 1. The germline V gene provides CDR1 SNHLY and CDR2 FYNNEI. The junction shows trimming of 7 bases on V and 0 bases on J, plus 13 bases between the germline ends. On this clone itself: The antigen this receptor binds is unknown. No quality values exist for individual bases; no much larger clone is one base distant.

TCRbeta CDR3 regions were amplified from genomic DNA by means of the immunoSEQ Assay, a bias-controlled multiplex PCR. Per the original workflow: The number of nucleated cells in each sample was estimated by amplification of reference gene primers within the assay. To quantify the absolute abundance of each unique TCRbeta CDR3 rearrangement, sequence reads were collapsed and filtered. Productive Simpson clonality was computed per sample as the square root of Simpson's diversity index over productive rearrangements. TCRdb took this table from immuneACCESS and kept in-frame rearrangements with V and J called. Such tables lack part of the clones; where checked against another copy, unresolved V genes explain under half of the gap, and the rest is unexplained. For V, J and clone size, that table is used; D and trimming come from the DNA. Present in this sample are 400,000 to 450,000 clones, around 91% of which were seen just once. The ten largest make up 0.6% to 0.7% of the sample.

This TCR came from a man aged 18 to 30 who had recovered from COVID-19. Sequencing used PBMCs or T cells enriched from blood (not recorded which). Recombination linked TRBV2 to TRBJ1-5; the D gene cannot be resolved reliably. CDR3 loop: CASTPSEYSNQPQHF. The DNA is TGTGCCAGCACCCCAAGCGAGTATAGCAATCAGCCCCAGCATTTT.